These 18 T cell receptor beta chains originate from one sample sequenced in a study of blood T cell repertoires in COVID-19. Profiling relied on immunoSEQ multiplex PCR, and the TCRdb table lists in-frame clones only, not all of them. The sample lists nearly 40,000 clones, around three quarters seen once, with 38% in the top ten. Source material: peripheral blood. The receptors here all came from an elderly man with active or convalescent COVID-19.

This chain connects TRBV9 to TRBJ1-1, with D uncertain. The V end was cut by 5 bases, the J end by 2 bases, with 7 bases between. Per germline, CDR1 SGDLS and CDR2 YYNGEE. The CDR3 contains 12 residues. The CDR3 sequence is CASRGSNTEAFF. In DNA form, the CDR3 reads TGTGCCAGCAGAGGGAGTAACACTGAAGCTTTCTTT.

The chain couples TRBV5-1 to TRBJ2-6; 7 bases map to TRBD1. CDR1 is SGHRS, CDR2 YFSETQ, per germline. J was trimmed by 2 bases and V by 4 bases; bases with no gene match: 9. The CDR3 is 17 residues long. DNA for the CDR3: TGCGCCAGCAGCCCCACCACAGGGGTGGCTGGGGCCAACGTCCTGACTTTC. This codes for CASSPTTGVAGANVLTF.

The CDR3 sequence: CASSRDRVNSPLHF. The CDR3 DNA reads TGCGCCAGCAGCCGGGACAGGGTGAATTCACCCCTCCACTTT. The chain links TRBV4-3 to TRBJ1-6, with 9 bases matching TRBD1. The J segment lost 7 bases and the V segment lost 4 bases, leaving 2 bases of the junction unmatched. The CDR3 length is 14 residues. Germline V gives CDR1 LGHNA, CDR2 YSLEER.

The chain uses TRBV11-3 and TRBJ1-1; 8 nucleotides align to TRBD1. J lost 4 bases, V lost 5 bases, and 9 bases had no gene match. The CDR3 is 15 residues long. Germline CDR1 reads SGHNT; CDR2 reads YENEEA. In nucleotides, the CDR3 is TGTGCCAGCAGCCCAGGACAGGGAGAGAGCACTGAAGCTTTCTTT. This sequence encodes CASSPGQGESTEAFF.

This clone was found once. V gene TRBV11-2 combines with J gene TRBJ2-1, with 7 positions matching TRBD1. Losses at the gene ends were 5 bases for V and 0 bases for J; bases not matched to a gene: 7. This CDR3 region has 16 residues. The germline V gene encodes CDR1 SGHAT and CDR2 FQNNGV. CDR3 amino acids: CASSLGQLGSYNEQFF. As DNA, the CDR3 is TGTGCCAGCAGCCTGGGACAGTTGGGCTCCTACAATGAGCAGTTCTTC.

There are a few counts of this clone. CDR3 protein: CASITGQGDGYTF. The CDR3 DNA follows: TGTGCCAGCATTACGGGACAGGGAGATGGCTACACCTTC. The chain combines TRBV28 with TRBJ1-2; TRBD1 aligns across 9 bases. After removal of 7 bases from V and 6 bases from J, the junction contained 6 bases not matched to a gene. The CDR3 runs 13 residues. CDR1 and CDR2 (germline): MDHEN, SYDVKM.

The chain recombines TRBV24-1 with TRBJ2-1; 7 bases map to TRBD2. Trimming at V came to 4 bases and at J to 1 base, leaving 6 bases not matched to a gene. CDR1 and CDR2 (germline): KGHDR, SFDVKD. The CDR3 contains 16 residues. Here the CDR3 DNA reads TGTGCCACCAGTGACCAAAGCGGGGTATCCTACAATGAGCAGTTCTTC. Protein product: CATSDQSGVSYNEQFF.

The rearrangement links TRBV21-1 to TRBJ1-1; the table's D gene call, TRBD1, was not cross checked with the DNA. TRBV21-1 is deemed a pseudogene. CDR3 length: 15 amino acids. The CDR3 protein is CASSTRQGLNTEAFF. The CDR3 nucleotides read TGTGCCAGCAGCACACGACAGGGTTTGAACACTGAAGCTTTCTTT.

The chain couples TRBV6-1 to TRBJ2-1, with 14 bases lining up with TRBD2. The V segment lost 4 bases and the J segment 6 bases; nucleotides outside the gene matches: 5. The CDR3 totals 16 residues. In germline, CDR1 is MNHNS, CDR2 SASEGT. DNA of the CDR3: TGTGCCAGCAGTGGACTAGCGGGAGGGCCGAGCAATGAGCAGTTCTTC. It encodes CASSGLAGGPSNEQFF.

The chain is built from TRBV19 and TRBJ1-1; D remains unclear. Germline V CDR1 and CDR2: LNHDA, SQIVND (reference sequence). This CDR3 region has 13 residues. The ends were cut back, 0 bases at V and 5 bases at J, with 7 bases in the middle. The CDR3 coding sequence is TGTGCCAGTAGTATAGATCCGGGGACTGAAGCTTTCTTT. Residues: CASSIDPGTEAFF.

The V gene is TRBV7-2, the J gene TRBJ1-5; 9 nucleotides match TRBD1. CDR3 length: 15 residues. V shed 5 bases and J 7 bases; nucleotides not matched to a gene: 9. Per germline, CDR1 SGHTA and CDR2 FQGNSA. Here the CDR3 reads CASSKQGAGSQPQHF. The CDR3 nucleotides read TGTGCCAGCAGCAAACAGGGGGCCGGCAGCCAGCCCCAGCATTTT.

CDR3 nucleotides: TGTGCCAGTAGTATAGAGCGGACAGGGCGCAACGAGCAGTACTTC. Encoded protein: CASSIERTGRNEQYF. The chain is built from TRBV19 and TRBJ2-7; TRBD1 aligns across 8 bases. Trimming at V came to 0 bases and at J to 5 bases, leaving 6 bases not matched to a gene. CDR3 length: 15 residues. Germline CDR1 and CDR2: LNHDA and SQIVND (reference sequence). Filled out from reference TRBV19 and TRBJ2-7, the complete variable domain reads DGGITQSPKYLFRKEGQNVTLSCEQNLNHDAMYWYRQDPGQGLRLIYYSQIVNDFQKGDIAEGYSVSREKKESFPLTVTSAQKNPTAFYLCASSIERTGRNEQYFGPGTRLTVT.

This CDR3 is CAWRRQGGSNQPQHF. CDR3 nucleotide sequence: TGTGCCTGGAGACGACAGGGGGGGAGCAATCAGCCCCAGCATTTT. This chain links TRBV30 with TRBJ1-5; TRBD1 aligns across 9 bases. The CDR3 totals 15 residues. The V gene end was trimmed by 3 bases and the J gene end by 1 base; junction bases not matched to a gene: 4. The germline CDR1 and CDR2 sequences are GTSNPN and SVGIG (reference sequence).

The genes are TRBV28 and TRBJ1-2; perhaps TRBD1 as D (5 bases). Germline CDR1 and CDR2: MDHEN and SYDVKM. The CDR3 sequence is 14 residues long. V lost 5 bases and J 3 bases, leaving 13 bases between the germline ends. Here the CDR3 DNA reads TGTGCCAGCAGTGCCCAGGGCAGGGACTATGGCTACACCTTC. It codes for CASSAQGRDYGYTF.

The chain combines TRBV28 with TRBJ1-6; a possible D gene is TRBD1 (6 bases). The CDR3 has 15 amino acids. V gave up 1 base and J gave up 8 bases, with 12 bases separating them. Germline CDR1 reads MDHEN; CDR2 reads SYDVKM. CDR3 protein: CASSLFGPGDSPLHF. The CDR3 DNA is TGTGCCAGCAGTTTATTCGGCCCAGGGGATTCACCCCTCCACTTT.

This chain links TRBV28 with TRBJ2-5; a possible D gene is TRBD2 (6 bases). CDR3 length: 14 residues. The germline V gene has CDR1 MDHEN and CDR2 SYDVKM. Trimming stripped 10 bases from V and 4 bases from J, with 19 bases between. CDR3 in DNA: TGTGCCACCTACCAGGAGTTGGGGGGAGAGACCCAGTACTTC. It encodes CATYQELGGETQYF.

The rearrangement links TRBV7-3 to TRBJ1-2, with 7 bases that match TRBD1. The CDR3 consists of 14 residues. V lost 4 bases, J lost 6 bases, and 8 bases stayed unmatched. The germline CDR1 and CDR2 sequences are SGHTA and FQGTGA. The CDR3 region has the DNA TGTGCCAGCAGCTCGGAGACAGGGATCGATGGCTACACCTTC. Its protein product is CASSSETGIDGYTF.

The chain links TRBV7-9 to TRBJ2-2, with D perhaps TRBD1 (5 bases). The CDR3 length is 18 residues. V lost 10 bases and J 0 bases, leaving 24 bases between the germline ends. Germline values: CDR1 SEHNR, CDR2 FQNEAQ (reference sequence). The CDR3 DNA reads TGTGCCACCAGGCCCCTAAAACAACAGGAGACGAACACCGGGGAGCTGTTTTTT. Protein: CATRPLKQQETNTGELFF.